These T cell receptor beta chains were read from a single sample in a study of T cell changes during pregnancy in multiple sclerosis. Profiling relied on immunoSEQ multiplex PCR, and the TCRdb table lists in-frame clones only, not all of them. Of about 69,000 clones listed, approximately 92% are singletons. This specimen consisted of peripheral blood, obtained in the third trimester of pregnancy. The source is a female donor in good health, enrolled as a control in a pregnancy study. CDR3s leave out the opening cysteine and the closing phenylalanine or tryptophan.

V	J	CDR3
TRBV27	TRBJ2-3	ASSFGMDRAGDTQY
TRBV4-1	TRBJ2-7	ASSQEQGAYEQY
TRBV6-1	TRBJ2-1	ASSEGFGWEQF
TRBV6-6	TRBJ2-5	ASSGQSLETQY
TRBV6-1	TRBJ1-2	ASLEVANYGYT
TRBV18	TRBJ2-7	ASSRTFGLAGGHSYEQY
TRBV6-1	TRBJ2-7	ASSGQGVGEQY
TRBV30	TRBJ1-2	AWSPGSHGYT
TRBV5-1	TRBJ2-7	ASSLFLAGAGYEQY
TRBV4-1	TRBJ2-1	ASSQGWAQYNEQF
TRBV6-5	TRBJ2-7	ASRAGVYEQY
TRBV28	TRBJ2-7	ASTLGLAGTYEQY
TRBV14	TRBJ2-2	ASSQVGTSGSLTFRGLF
TRBV19	TRBJ2-7	ASSPTDGAYEQY
TRBV19	TRBJ1-2	ASSDRQIYGYT
TRBV11-3	TRBJ2-2	ASSLSSGELF
TRBV29-1	TRBJ2-2	SAWTTNTGELF
TRBV30	TRBJ1-3	AWSVSSGNTIY
TRBV11-3	TRBJ2-3	ASSRGTDTQY
TRBV5-1	TRBJ1-1	ASTPLQQGAGKAF
TRBV27	TRBJ2-4	ASSLHHRGGIQY
TRBV29-1	TRBJ1-1	SAVTGPMNTEAF
TRBV28	TRBJ2-3	ASSSSGRAADTQY
TRBV19	TRBJ1-1	ASSISVINTEAF
TRBV5-4	TRBJ2-6	ASSLRGANVLT
TRBV6-1	TRBJ2-5	ASSEVRIFTTGGRETQY
TRBV4-1	TRBJ2-7	ASSQIPGTGENYEQY
TRBV6-5	TRBJ1-1	ASSTQQGYTEAF
TRBV7-2	TRBJ2-3	ASSVLAGVDTQY
TRBV6-1	TRBJ2-1	ASRQTGLVYEQF
TRBV5-1	TRBJ2-2	ASSPGQGFGTGELF
TRBV5-5	TRBJ2-1	ASTQTLPPDNEQF
TRBV5-1	TRBJ2-7	ASTMGGSGRLDEQY
TRBV7-2	TRBJ2-7	ASSLEAGGYEQY
TRBV5-1	TRBJ2-5	ASSELSGSPGETQY
TRBV20-1	TRBJ2-3	SARTESTQY
TRBV5-1	TRBJ2-3	ASKRAGPTDTQY
TRBV5-4	TRBJ2-3	ASSLLDEGATTDTQY
TRBV7-3	TRBJ2-6	ASSLMGQGIPGANVLT
TRBV28	TRBJ2-7	ASRTPRLAGTTYEQY
TRBV20-1	TRBJ2-7	SAVQGREQY
TRBV6-1	TRBJ1-2	ASMVSGERGYT
TRBV6-1	TRBJ1-2	ASSEGGDYT
TRBV6-5	TRBJ2-7	ASSYAEPLAAYEQY
TRBV5-4	TRBJ2-5	ASSPLRSEETQY